The 2 T cell receptor beta chains below all came from one sample that was sequenced in a study of blood T cell repertoires in COVID-19. Here immunoSEQ multiplex PCR was the method, and the copy in TCRdb shows in-frame clones only, minus some. Of a few hundred thousand clones in the sample, around 88% were seen once. Sequenced: peripheral blood. The receptors shown here come from a woman aged 30 to 39 with COVID-19, enrolled during active disease.

The genes are TRBV5-1 and TRBJ1-1; D call uncertain. The CDR3 sequence is 14 residues long. Trimming pared 4 bases from V and 0 bases from J, leaving 10 bases between. Germline loops: CDR1 SGHRS, CDR2 YFSETQ. The CDR3 is CASSKEAMNTEAFF. CDR3 coding DNA: TGCGCCAGCAGCAAGGAGGCAATGAACACTGAAGCTTTCTTT.

The chain employs TRBV24-1 and TRBJ1-2, with 7 bases aligning to TRBD1. The CDR3 contains 12 residues. V shed 7 bases and J 4 bases; nucleotides not matched to a gene: 2. Germline V gives CDR1 KGHDR, CDR2 SFDVKD. In DNA, the CDR3 is TGTGCCACCAGCCCAGGGGGCTATGGCTACACCTTC. Translation gives CATSPGGYGYTF.